These 11 T cell receptor beta chains were all obtained from the same sample, sequenced in a study of blood T cells in healthy people across ages. Primed by a sample-barcoded 5' primer and a J-beta primer mix, a second PCR proceeded for 7 to 11 cycles. TCRdb processed the 5' RACE reads anew with MiXCR; each CDR3 protein has one entry. This table has 1 million to 1.2 million distinct CDR3 sequences, 35% to 45% appearing once. Sequencing input: blood. The receptors here all came from a man between 18 and 29 years old in good health.

The chain couples TRBV5-1 to TRBJ1-2, with 8 bases lining up with TRBD1. The germline V gene encodes CDR1 SGHRS and CDR2 YFSETQ. V shed 1 base, J shed 2 bases, and the junction held 7 bases outside the gene matches. There are 16 residues in the CDR3. CDR3 sequence (DNA): TGCGCCAGCAGCTTGTTCGGCGGACAGGGCAACTATGGCTACACCTTC. Translation gives CASSLFGGQGNYGYTF.

The rearrangement links TRBV20-1 to TRBJ1-2; TRBD1 aligns across 8 bases. In germline, CDR1 is DFQATT, CDR2 SNEGSKA (reference sequence). The V gene end was trimmed by 4 bases and the J gene end by 8 bases; junction bases not matched to a gene: 6. CDR3 length: 12 amino acids. CDR3 amino acids: CSATQGAKGYTF. CDR3 in DNA: TGCAGTGCTACTCAGGGGGCGAAGGGCTACACCTTC.

The gene calls are TRBV9 and TRBJ2-4; 7 bases align to TRBD2. CDR1 is SGDLS, CDR2 YYNGEE, per germline. V shed 0 bases, J shed 6 bases, and the junction held 6 bases outside the gene matches. The CDR3 totals 15 residues. The CDR3 bases are TGTGCCAGCAGCGTAGAGGCTAGCGGTCTAAACATTCAGTACTTC. It specifies CASSVEASGLNIQYF.

This clonotype has more than one count but fewer than ten. The chain carries TRBV10-3 and TRBJ1-1; TRBD1 matches 9 bases. V lost 6 bases and J lost 3; bases outside the gene matches: 5. CDR1 is ENHRY, CDR2 SYGVKD, per germline. The CDR3 sequence is 14 residues long. CDR3 amino acids: CAISPRDRDTEAFF. The CDR3 nucleotides are TGTGCCATCAGCCCCAGGGACAGGGACACTGAAGCTTTCTTT.

This clonotype was observed at least ten times. This chain joins TRBV12-3 or TRBV12-4 and TRBJ1-2, with 7 bases that match TRBD1. The trim removed 4 bases at V and 1 base at J, leaving 3 bases unmatched. CDR3 length equals 14 residues. The DNA for the CDR3 is TGTGCCAGCAGTTCCGGACAGGTTAACTATGGCTACACCTTC. Amino acids: CASSSGQVNYGYTF.

The chain has TRBV24-1 and TRBJ2-1; D unclear. The CDR3 has 15 amino acids. CDR1 and CDR2 (germline): KGHDR, SFDVKD. Trimming removed 4 bases from V and 2 bases from J, with 11 bases in between. For the CDR3, the DNA is TGTGCCACCAGTGACCGGACGGAAACCTACAATGAGCAGTTCTTC. Protein: CATSDRTETYNEQFF.

The chain is built from TRBV20-1 and TRBJ2-1, with D possibly matching TRBD2 (7 bases). The CDR3 consists of 13 residues. Germline loops: CDR1 DFQATT, CDR2 SNEGSKA (reference sequence). V shed 5 bases and J shed 9 bases, with 17 bases lying between them. The CDR3 sequence is CSASLGGGGEQFF. The CDR3 DNA reads TGCAGTGCTTCATTGGGGGGGGGCGGTGAGCAGTTCTTC.

This clonotype was detected only a few times. This chain joins TRBV28 and TRBJ2-3; D unresolved. CDR3 length: 15 amino acids. The germline V and J ends were trimmed by 2 bases and 2 bases, with 11 bases remaining between them. The germline V gene has CDR1 MDHEN and CDR2 SYDVKM. CDR3 loop: CASSLGRPDTDTQYF. Here the CDR3 DNA reads TGTGCCAGCAGTTTAGGCAGGCCGGACACAGATACGCAGTATTTT.

The rearrangement links TRBV7-8 to TRBJ2-3, with D possibly being TRBD2 (6 bases). CDR1 is SGHVS, CDR2 FQNEAQ, per germline. Trimming cost V 6 bases and J 0 bases, with 13 bases left between them. CDR3 length: 15 amino acids. DNA of the CDR3: TGTGCCAGCAGGAAGCGGAGGGTCAGCACAGATACGCAGTATTTT. Protein sequence: CASRKRRVSTDTQYF.

This clonotype has at least ten counts. V is TRBV12-3 or TRBV12-4 and J is TRBJ1-2; a possible D gene is TRBD1 (5 bases). V was trimmed by 1 base and J by 0 bases, leaving 27 bases between them. The CDR3 sequence is 21 residues long. The CDR3 coding sequence is TGTGCCAGCAGTTTAGGCCCGCTCGGGGCAGCCTTAAAAAATTCTAACTATGGCTACACCTTC. Protein product: CASSLGPLGAALKNSNYGYTF.

The chain links TRBV6-5 to TRBJ2-1; TRBD2 aligns across 8 bases. V gave up 1 base and J gave up 7 bases; unmatched junction bases: 3. Germline V gene sequence: CDR1 MNHEY, CDR2 SVGAGI. The CDR3 spans 14 residues. The CDR3 region is CASSYWSGRNEQFF. The CDR3 DNA is TGTGCCAGCAGTTACTGGAGCGGGAGAAATGAGCAGTTCTTC.